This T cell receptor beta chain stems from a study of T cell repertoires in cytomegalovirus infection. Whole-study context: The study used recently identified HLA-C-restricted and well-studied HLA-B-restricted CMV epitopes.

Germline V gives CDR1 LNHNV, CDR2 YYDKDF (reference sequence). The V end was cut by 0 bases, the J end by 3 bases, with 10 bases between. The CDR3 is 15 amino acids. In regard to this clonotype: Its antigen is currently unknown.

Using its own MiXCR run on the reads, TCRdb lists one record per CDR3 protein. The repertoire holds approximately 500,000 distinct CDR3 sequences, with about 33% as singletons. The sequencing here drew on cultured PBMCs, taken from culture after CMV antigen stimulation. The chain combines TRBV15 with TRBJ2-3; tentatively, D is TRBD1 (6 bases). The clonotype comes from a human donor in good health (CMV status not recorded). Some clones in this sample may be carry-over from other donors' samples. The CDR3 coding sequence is TGTGCCACCAGCAGAGAGACAGGAGGTACAGATACGCAGTATTTT. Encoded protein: CATSRETGGTDTQYF.